These 7 T cell receptor beta chains were sequenced from one sample in a study of cytomegalovirus exposure and HLA in healthy donors. Using immunoSEQ multiplex PCR, the repertoire was profiled, and TCRdb retains in-frame clones only, with some absent. This table holds around 160,000 clones, just under 85% found once. Sequences were obtained from PBMCs. All receptors come from a man aged 30-40 years in good health and CMV-seropositive.

This chain links TRBV18 with TRBJ1-5; tentative D call: TRBD1 (6 bases). The CDR3 is 16 amino acids. V lost 2 bases and J lost 3, with 14 bases in between. Germline V lookup: CDR1 KGHSH, CDR2 LQKENI. In DNA, the CDR3 is TGTGCCAGCTCACCAGCGTCCAGGGGAGACAATCAGCCCCAGCATTTT. Translating it yields CASSPASRGDNQPQHF.

The chain has TRBV9 and TRBJ2-3, with a weak D call TRBD1 (6 bases). V dropped 0 bases and J dropped 4 bases, with 12 bases sitting between them. The CDR3 has 15 residues. Germline lookup yields CDR1 SGDLS and CDR2 YYNGEE. The CDR3 DNA sequence: TGTGCCAGCAGCGTAGCAGGGGTAGGGGCAGATACGCAGTATTTT. Residues: CASSVAGVGADTQYF.

V and J are TRBV4-3 and TRBJ1-3; the D gene is possibly TRBD1 (5 bases). This CDR3 comprises 17 residues. Between the trimmed V and J ends, which lost 0 bases and 0 bases, there was a span of 12 bases. Looked up from germline, CDR1 is LGHNA and CDR2 is YSLEER. The CDR3 is CASSQDRVGGSGNTIYF. CDR3 nucleotide sequence: TGCGCCAGCAGCCAAGATCGGGTGGGGGGCTCTGGAAACACCATATATTTT.

The chain uses TRBV20-1 and TRBJ2-3; D not certain. Trimming removed 1 base at V and 6 bases at J, with 5 bases between. Looked up from germline, CDR1 is DFQATT and CDR2 is SNEGSKA (reference sequence). CDR3 length: 11 residues. This chain's CDR3 is CSARARDTQYF. As DNA, the CDR3 is TGCAGTGCTAGAGCTAGGGATACGCAGTATTTT.

The chain uses TRBV27 and TRBJ1-2; D is uncertain. V was shortened by 0 bases and J by 6 bases, with 8 bases between the two germline ends. Germline lookup yields CDR1 MNHEY and CDR2 SMNVEV (reference sequence). The CDR3 totals 13 residues. The CDR3 region has the DNA TGTGCCAGCAGTTTATCTTCCTACCATGGCTACACCTTC. It specifies CASSLSSYHGYTF.

V is TRBV7-6 and J is TRBJ1-1; no clear D. The CDR3 sequence is 16 residues long. Germline V gives CDR1 SGHVS, CDR2 FNYEAQ. V lost 0 bases, J lost 5 bases, and 16 bases lay in between. The CDR3 region has the DNA TGTGCCAGCAGCTTAGCCGACACAGCCCGGTTAACTGAAGCTTTCTTT. It encodes CASSLADTARLTEAFF.

The chain employs TRBV11-2 and TRBJ1-2; tentative D call: TRBD1 (5 bases). Germline V CDR1 and CDR2: SGHAT, FQNNGV. The CDR3 consists of 15 residues. V lost 5 bases and J lost 1, with 14 bases in between. CDR3 DNA: TGTGCCAGCAGCCGGAGCGGGGGAGTTAACTATGGCTACACCTTC. It yields the protein CASSRSGGVNYGYTF.